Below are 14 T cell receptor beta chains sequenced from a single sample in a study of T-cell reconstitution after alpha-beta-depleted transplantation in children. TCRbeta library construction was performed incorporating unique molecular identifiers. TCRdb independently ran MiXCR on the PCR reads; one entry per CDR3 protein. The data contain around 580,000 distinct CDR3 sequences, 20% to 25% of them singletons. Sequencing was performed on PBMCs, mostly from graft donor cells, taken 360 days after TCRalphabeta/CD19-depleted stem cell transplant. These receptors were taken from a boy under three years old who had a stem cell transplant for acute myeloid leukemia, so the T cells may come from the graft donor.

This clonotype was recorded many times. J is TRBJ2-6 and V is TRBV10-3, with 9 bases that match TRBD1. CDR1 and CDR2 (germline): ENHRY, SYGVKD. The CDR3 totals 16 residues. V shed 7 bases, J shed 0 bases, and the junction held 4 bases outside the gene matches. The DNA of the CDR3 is TGTGCCATCAAGACAGGGGGGACCTCTGGGGCCAACGTCCTGACTTTC. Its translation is CAIKTGGTSGANVLTF.

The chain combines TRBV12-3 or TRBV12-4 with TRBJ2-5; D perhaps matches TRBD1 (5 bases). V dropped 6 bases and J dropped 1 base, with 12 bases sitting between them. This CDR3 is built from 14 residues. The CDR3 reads CASSATAIQETQYF. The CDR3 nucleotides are TGTGCCAGCAGCGCGACAGCGATCCAAGAGACCCAGTACTTC.

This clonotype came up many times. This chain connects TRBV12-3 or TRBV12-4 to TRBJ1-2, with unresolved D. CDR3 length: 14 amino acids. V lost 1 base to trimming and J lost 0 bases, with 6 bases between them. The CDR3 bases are TGTGCCAGCAGTTTAGACACGGCTAACTATGGCTACACCTTC. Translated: CASSLDTANYGYTF.

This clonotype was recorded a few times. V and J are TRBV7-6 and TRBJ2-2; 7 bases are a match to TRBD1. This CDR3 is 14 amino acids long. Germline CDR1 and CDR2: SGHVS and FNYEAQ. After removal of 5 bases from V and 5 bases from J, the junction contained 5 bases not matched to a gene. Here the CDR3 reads CASSPDRETGELFF. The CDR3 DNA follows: TGTGCCAGCAGCCCTGACAGGGAAACCGGGGAGCTGTTTTTT.

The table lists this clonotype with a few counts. CDR3 in amino acids: CASSQLDRVSEQYF. For the CDR3, the DNA is TGTGCCAGCAGCCAATTGGACAGGGTCTCCGAGCAGTACTTC. This sequence joins TRBV6-1 and TRBJ2-7, with 8 bases identical to TRBD1. The ends lost 6 bases at V and 6 bases at J; junction bases unmatched: 10. The CDR3 contains 14 residues. In germline, CDR1 is MNHNS, CDR2 SASEGT.

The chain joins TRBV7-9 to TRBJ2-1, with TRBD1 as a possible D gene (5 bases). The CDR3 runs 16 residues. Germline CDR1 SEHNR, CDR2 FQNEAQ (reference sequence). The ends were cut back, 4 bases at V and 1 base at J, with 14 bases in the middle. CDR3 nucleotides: TGTGCCAGCAGCTCACGGGCAGGGAATTCCTACAATGAGCAGTTCTTC. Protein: CASSSRAGNSYNEQFF.

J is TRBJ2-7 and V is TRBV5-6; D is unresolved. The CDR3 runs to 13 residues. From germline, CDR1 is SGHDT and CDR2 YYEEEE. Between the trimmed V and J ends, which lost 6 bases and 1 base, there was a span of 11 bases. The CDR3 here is CASTVTGSYEQYV. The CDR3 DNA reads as TGTGCCAGCACCGTAACGGGTTCCTACGAGCAGTACGTC.

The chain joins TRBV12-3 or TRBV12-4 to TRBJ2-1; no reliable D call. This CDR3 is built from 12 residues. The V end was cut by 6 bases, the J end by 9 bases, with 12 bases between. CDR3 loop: CASSWTLREQFF. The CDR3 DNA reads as TGTGCCAGCAGCTGGACCTTACGTGAGCAGTTCTTC.

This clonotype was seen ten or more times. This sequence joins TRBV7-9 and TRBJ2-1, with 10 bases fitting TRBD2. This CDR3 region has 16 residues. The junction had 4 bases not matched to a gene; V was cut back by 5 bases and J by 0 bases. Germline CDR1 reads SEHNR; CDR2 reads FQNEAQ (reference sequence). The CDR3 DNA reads TGTGCCAGCAGCGAGCGGGGGGGACGCTCCTACAATGAGCAGTTCTTC. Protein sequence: CASSERGGRSYNEQFF. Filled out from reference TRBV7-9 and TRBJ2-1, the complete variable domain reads DTGVSQNPRHKITKRGQNVTFRCDPISEHNRLYWYRQTLGQGPEFLTYFQNEAQLEKSRLLSDRFSAERPKGSFSTLEIQRTEQGDSAMYLCASSERGGRSYNEQFFGPGTRLTVL.

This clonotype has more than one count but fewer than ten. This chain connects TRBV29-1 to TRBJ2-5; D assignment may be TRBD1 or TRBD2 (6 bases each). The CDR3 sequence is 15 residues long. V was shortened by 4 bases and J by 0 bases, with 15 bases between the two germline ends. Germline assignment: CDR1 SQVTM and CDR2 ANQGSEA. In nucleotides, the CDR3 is TGCAGCGTTGTGGGGGGCTGGGTTAACCAAGAGACCCAGTACTTC. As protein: CSVVGGWVNQETQYF. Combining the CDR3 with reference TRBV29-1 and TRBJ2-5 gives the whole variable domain SAVISQKPSRDICQRGTSLTIQCQVDSQVTMMFWYRQQPGQSLTLIATANQGSEATYESGFVIDKFPISRPNLTFSTLTVSNMSPEDSSIYLCSVVGGWVNQETQYFGPGTRLLVL.

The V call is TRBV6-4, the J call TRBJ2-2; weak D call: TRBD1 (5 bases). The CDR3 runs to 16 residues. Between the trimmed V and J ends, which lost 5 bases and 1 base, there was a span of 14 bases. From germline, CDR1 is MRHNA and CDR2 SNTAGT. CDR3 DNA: TGTGCCAGCAGTAATGACAGCTATTTGAACACCGGGGAGCTGTTTTTT. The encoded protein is CASSNDSYLNTGELFF.

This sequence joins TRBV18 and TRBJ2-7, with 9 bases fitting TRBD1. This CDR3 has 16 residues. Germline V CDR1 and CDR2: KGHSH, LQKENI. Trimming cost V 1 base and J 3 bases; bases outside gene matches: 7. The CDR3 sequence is CASSPRAGQGIYEQYF. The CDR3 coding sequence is TGTGCCAGCTCACCACGAGCGGGACAGGGTATCTACGAGCAGTACTTC.

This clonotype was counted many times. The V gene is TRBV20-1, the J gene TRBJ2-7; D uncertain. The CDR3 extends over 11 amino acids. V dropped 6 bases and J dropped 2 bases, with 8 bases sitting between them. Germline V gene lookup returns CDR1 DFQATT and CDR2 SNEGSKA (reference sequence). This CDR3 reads CSASDPYEQYF. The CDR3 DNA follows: TGCAGTGCATCGGACCCCTACGAGCAGTACTTC.

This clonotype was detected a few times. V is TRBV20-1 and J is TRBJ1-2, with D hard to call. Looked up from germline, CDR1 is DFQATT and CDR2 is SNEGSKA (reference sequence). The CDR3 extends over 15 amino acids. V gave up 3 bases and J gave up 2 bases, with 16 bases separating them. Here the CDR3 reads CSASGVVRSNYGYTF. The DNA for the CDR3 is TGCAGTGCTAGCGGGGTAGTCAGGTCCAACTATGGCTACACCTTC.